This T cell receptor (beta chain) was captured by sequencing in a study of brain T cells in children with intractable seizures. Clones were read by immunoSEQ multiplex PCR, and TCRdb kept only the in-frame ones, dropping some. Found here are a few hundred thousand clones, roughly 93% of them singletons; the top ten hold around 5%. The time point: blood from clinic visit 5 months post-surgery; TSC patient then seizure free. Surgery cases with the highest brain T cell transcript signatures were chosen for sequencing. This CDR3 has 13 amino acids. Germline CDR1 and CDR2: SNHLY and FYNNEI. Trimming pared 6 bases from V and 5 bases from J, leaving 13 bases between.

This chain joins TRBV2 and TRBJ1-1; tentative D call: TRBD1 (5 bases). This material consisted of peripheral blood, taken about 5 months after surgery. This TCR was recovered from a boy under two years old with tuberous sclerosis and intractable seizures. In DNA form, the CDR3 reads TGTGCCAGCAGAACCGGGGGGGGGACTGAAGCTTTCTTT. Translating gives CASRTGGGTEAFF.